The 20 T cell receptor beta chains below all came from one sample that was sequenced in a study of blood T cell repertoires in COVID-19 (dated by TCRdb to about 2020). Receptor amplification or capture employed the immunoSEQ multiplex PCR assay. Imported from immuneACCESS, the table was reduced by TCRdb to in-frame sequences with V and J called. These copies leave out some clones; in studies compared against another copy, an unresolved V gene accounts for under half, and the cause of the remainder is not known. The sample records approximately 230,000 clones, around 88% of which are singletons. 1.2% to 1.5% of the sample belongs to the ten largest clones. Sample: peripheral blood. The receptors were gathered from a man older than 75 with acute or convalescent COVID-19.

J is TRBJ1-5 and V is TRBV2; 8 bases line up with TRBD1. The CDR3 totals 15 residues. Unmatched junction bases numbered 5, after V lost 6 bases and J lost 1 base. In germline, CDR1 is SNHLY, CDR2 FYNNEI. In nucleotides, the CDR3 is TGTGCCAGCAGCGGACAGGGATTAAGCAATCAGCCCCAGCATTTT. Protein sequence: CASSGQGLSNQPQHF.

This rearrangement joins TRBV2 to TRBJ2-3; 7 bases agree with TRBD2. Looked up from germline, CDR1 is SNHLY and CDR2 is FYNNEI. This CDR3 has 13 amino acids. The V and J ends lost 3 bases and 3 bases, in that order; junction bases with no gene match: 0. CDR3 DNA: TGTGCCAGCAGTGACGGGAGGACAGATACGCAGTATTTT. Translating it yields CASSDGRTDTQYF.

J is TRBJ1-6 and V is TRBV5-1; the D gene is possibly TRBD1 (5 bases). The CDR3 is made up of 16 amino acids. Germline V lookup: CDR1 SGHRS, CDR2 YFSETQ. Trimming stripped 4 bases from V and 5 bases from J, with 16 bases between. For the CDR3, the DNA is TGCGCCAGCAGCGCAGTCATAGGGGCTAATAATTCACCCCTCCACTTT. Translated: CASSAVIGANNSPLHF. Combining the CDR3 with reference TRBV5-1 and TRBJ1-6 gives the whole variable domain KAGVTQTPRYLIKTRGQQVTLSCSPISGHRSVSWYQQTPGQGLQFLFEYFSETQRNKGNFPGRFSGRQFSNSRSEMNVSTLELGDSALYLCASSAVIGANNSPLHFGNGTRLTVT.

The V gene is TRBV2, the J gene TRBJ2-3; TRBD2 matches 11 bases. CDR3 length: 17 amino acids. Germline V gives CDR1 SNHLY, CDR2 FYNNEI. V gave up 4 bases and J gave up 4 bases; unmatched junction bases: 10. Here the CDR3 DNA reads TGTGCCAGCAGTGGGCCTAGCGGGAGGACCTGGGCAGATACGCAGTATTTT. It encodes CASSGPSGRTWADTQYF.

The genes are TRBV7-9 and TRBJ1-2, with 8 bases identical to TRBD1. From germline, CDR1 is SEHNR and CDR2 FQNEAQ (reference sequence). The CDR3 spans 13 residues. V lost 5 bases, J lost 4 bases, and 3 bases stayed unmatched. CDR3 DNA: TGTGCCAGCAGCAGAGGACAGGGCTATGGCTACACCTTC. Amino acid sequence: CASSRGQGYGYTF.

The CDR3 loop is CASSVEGLTDTQYF. In DNA form, the CDR3 reads TGTGCCAGCAGCGTAGAGGGGCTCACAGATACGCAGTATTTT. The chain is built from TRBV9 and TRBJ2-3, with D perhaps TRBD1 (5 bases). CDR1 and CDR2 (germline): SGDLS, YYNGEE. Trimming took 0 bases from V and 2 from J, leaving 7 bases between them. The CDR3 has 14 residues.

This chain joins TRBV27 and TRBJ2-1; 7 bases match TRBD1. Germline-derived CDR1 and CDR2 are MNHEY and SMNVEV (reference sequence). CDR3 size: 14 residues. V lost 3 bases and J lost 4; bases outside the gene matches: 3. CDR3 in DNA: TGTGCCAGCAGTTTCATGACAGGGTACAATGAGCAGTTCTTC. It encodes CASSFMTGYNEQFF.

V usage is TRBV19 and J usage is TRBJ1-1; the D gene is possibly TRBD1 (6 bases). The germline gives CDR1 LNHDA, CDR2 SQIVND (reference sequence). V was pared by 5 bases and J by 3 bases, with 13 bases between. The CDR3 loop spans 14 amino acids. For the CDR3, the DNA is TGTGCCAGTAGTCCCCCGGACAGATACACTGAAGCTTTCTTT. It encodes CASSPPDRYTEAFF. The full variable domain, completed using reference TRBV19 and TRBJ1-1, is DGGITQSPKYLFRKEGQNVTLSCEQNLNHDAMYWYRQDPGQGLRLIYYSQIVNDFQKGDIAEGYSVSREKKESFPLTVTSAQKNPTAFYLCASSPPDRYTEAFFGQGTRLTVV.

Remarks on this clone: Other DNA sequences in the same sample also yield this CDR3. The V gene is TRBV9, the J gene TRBJ2-2, with D possibly being TRBD1 (6 bases). The CDR3 covers 15 residues. V was clipped by 0 bases and J by 2 bases, with 8 bases between them. Germline loops: CDR1 SGDLS, CDR2 YYNGEE. In nucleotides, the CDR3 is TGTGCCAGCAGCGTAGTAGGGGGTAACACCGGGGAGCTGTTTTTT. It specifies CASSVVGGNTGELFF.

CDR3 in DNA: TGTGCCAGCAGCCGGAACAGCTACGAGCAGTACTTC. Its protein is CASSRNSYEQYF. The chain joins TRBV3-1 (or the pseudogene TRBV3-2) to TRBJ2-7; unclear D gene. With 4 bases removed from V and 3 bases from J, the gap between germline ends came to 7 bases. The CDR3 length is 12 residues. The germline V gene has CDR1 LGHDT and CDR2 YNNKEL (reference sequence).

The V gene is TRBV6-6, the J gene TRBJ2-1; a weak D match, TRBD2 (7 bases). The CDR3 runs to 15 residues. Trimming stripped 8 bases from V and 6 bases from J, with 20 bases between. Germline V gene lookup returns CDR1 MNHNY and CDR2 SVGAGI (reference sequence). The CDR3 loop is CASGQGSGGLNEQFF. CDR3 DNA sequence: TGTGCCAGCGGTCAGGGGTCGGGAGGCCTCAATGAGCAGTTCTTC.

The V call is TRBV27, the J call TRBJ2-1; the D gene is possibly TRBD1 (5 bases). CDR1 and CDR2 from the germline V gene are MNHEY and SMNVEV (reference sequence). Trimming removed 6 bases at V and 4 bases at J, with 16 bases between. CDR3 length equals 15 residues. CDR3 coding DNA: TGTGCCAGCAGCCCCTCAAGGGGCCGATACAATGAGCAGTTCTTC. It yields the protein CASSPSRGRYNEQFF.

The rearrangement uses TRBV24-1 and TRBJ2-5, with TRBD2 as a possible D gene (5 bases). This CDR3 is built from 12 residues. V shed 12 bases and J shed 5 bases, with 15 bases lying between them. Germline V gives CDR1 KGHDR, CDR2 SFDVKD. The CDR3 DNA follows: TGTGCCTCCGACGAGCAGCGGGAGACCCAGTACTTC. This encodes CASDEQRETQYF.

The chain joins TRBV7-9 to TRBJ2-5; 13 bases are a match to TRBD2. The CDR3 runs 15 residues. Losses at the gene ends were 6 bases for V and 0 bases for J; bases not matched to a gene: 1. Germline CDR1 is SEHNR and CDR2 is FQNEAQ (reference sequence). The CDR3, as DNA: TGTGCCAGCAGAGGGACTAGCGGGGACCAAGAGACCCAGTACTTC. Encoded protein: CASRGTSGDQETQYF.

V gene TRBV15 combines with J gene TRBJ1-2, with D uncertain. Deletions cut 0 bases from V and 8 bases from J, with 16 bases between. This CDR3 spans 15 amino acids. Germline lookup yields CDR1 LNHNV and CDR2 YYDKDF (reference sequence). The CDR3 DNA reads as TGTGCCACCAGCAGAGATGGGAGGTTCCCCCCGGGCTACACCTTC. Translation: CATSRDGRFPPGYTF.

The J gene is TRBJ2-7, the V gene TRBV6-6; 8 bases are a match to TRBD2. CDR1 MNHNY and CDR2 SVGAGI come from the germline V gene (reference sequence). CDR3 length: 16 amino acids. The trim removed 9 bases at V and 1 base at J, leaving 14 bases unmatched. CDR3 in DNA: TGTGCCAGTTGGTCATCGACGGGAGGGCTGTCCTACGAGCAGTACTTC. It translates to CASWSSTGGLSYEQYF.

As for this clone: Other DNA sequences in this sample translate to the same CDR3. The chain couples TRBV2 to TRBJ1-5; 7 nucleotides align to TRBD1. Germline V lookup: CDR1 SNHLY, CDR2 FYNNEI. Unmatched junction bases numbered 4, after V lost 6 bases and J lost 2 bases. The CDR3 sequence is 14 residues long. The CDR3 DNA reads as TGTGCCAGCAGCCGGGACAGCGGCAATCAGCCCCAGCATTTT. It codes for CASSRDSGNQPQHF.

This clone was seen a few times. The V gene is TRBV6-5, the J gene TRBJ2-3; 7 positions match TRBD2. With V trimmed by 0 bases and J by 1 base, 4 bases remained unmatched. CDR1 is MNHEY and CDR2 is SVGAGI in the germline V gene. This CDR3 has 16 amino acids. The CDR3: CASSYSGTTGTDTQYF. CDR3 nucleotides: TGTGCCAGCAGTTACTCAGGGACTACCGGCACAGATACGCAGTATTTT.

This chain joins TRBV24-1 and TRBJ2-3; 8 nucleotides match TRBD1. The junction had 3 bases not matched to a gene; V was cut back by 4 bases and J by 1 base. The germline CDR1 and CDR2 sequences are KGHDR and SFDVKD. The length of the CDR3 is 15 residues. The CDR3 DNA reads TGTGCCACCAGTGACCAGGGGGCCGGCACAGATACGCAGTATTTT. This translates into CATSDQGAGTDTQYF.

V is TRBV15 and J is TRBJ1-2; the match to TRBD1 covers 7 bases. CDR1 is LNHNV and CDR2 is YYDKDF in the germline V gene (reference sequence). J gave up 0 bases and V 2 bases, and 9 bases lay outside the gene matches. The CDR3 runs to 17 residues. The CDR3 bases are TGTGCCACCAGCAGATCAGGGGGTGGGTTAGCTAACTATGGCTACACCTTC. Translated, it gives CATSRSGGGLANYGYTF. Supplemented by reference TRBV15 and TRBJ1-2, the full variable domain reads DAMVIQNPRYQVTQFGKPVTLSCSQTLNHNVMYWYQQKSSQAPKLLFHYYDKDFNNEADTPDNFQSRRPNTSFCFLDIRSPGLGDTAMYLCATSRSGGGLANYGYTFGSGTRLTVV.